The clone carrying this T cell receptor (beta chain) was recorded many times. Its antigen remains unknown. These data belong to a study of CD8 T cells in ankylosing spondylitis. General study points: The disease-linked clones had a CD8+ phenotype and low blood frequencies. In ankylosing spondylitis blood, a motif of roughly 8 highly homologous TCR beta variants appeared characteristic.

TCRdb called the 5' RACE reads again in MiXCR, with one record for every CDR3 protein. Among some 200,000 distinct CDR3 sequences listed, approximately 7.4% were seen once. Germline CDR1 is MNHEY and CDR2 is SMNVEV (reference sequence). The ends were cut back, 8 bases at V and 1 base at J, with 12 bases in the middle. The CDR3 has 14 amino acids. This sequence joins TRBV27 and TRBJ1-5; D is uncertain. This TCR came from a male donor with ankylosing spondylitis. The sample taken for sequencing was blood, either unsorted or a sorted T cell fraction (not recorded which). The chain's CDR3 is CASAPQRSNQPQHF. The CDR3 DNA reads as TGTGCCAGCGCCCCACAGCGAAGCAATCAGCCCCAGCATTTT.